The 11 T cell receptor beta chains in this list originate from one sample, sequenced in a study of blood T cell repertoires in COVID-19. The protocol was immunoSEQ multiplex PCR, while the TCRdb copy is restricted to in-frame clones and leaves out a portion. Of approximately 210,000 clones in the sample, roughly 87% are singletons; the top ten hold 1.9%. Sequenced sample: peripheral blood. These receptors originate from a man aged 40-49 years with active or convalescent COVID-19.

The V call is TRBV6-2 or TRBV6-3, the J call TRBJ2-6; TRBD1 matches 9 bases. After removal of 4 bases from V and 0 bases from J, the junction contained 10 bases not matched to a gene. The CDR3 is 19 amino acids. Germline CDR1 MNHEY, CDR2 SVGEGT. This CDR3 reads CASSSLTGGLNSGANVLTF. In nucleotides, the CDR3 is TGTGCCAGCAGTTCCCTTACAGGGGGCCTCAACTCTGGGGCCAACGTCCTGACTTTC.

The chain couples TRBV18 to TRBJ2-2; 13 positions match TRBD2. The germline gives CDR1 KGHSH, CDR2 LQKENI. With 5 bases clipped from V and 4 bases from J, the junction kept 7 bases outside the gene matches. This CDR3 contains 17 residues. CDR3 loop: CASSTGLAGAITGELFF. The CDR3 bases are TGTGCCAGCTCAACCGGACTAGCGGGAGCAATCACCGGGGAGCTGTTTTTT.

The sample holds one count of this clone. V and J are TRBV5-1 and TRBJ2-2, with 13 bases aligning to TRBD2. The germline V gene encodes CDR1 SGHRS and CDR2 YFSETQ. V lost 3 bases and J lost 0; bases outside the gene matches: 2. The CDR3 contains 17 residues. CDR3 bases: TGCGCCAGCAGCTGGACTAGCGGGAGTCCGAACACCGGGGAGCTGTTTTTT. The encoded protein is CASSWTSGSPNTGELFF.

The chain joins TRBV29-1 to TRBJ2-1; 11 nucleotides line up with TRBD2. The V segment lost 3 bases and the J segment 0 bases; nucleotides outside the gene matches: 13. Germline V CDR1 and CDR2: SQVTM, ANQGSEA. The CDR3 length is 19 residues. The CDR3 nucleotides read TGCAGCGTTGAGGGGCAGCTAGCGGGAGGCCTGAGCTCCTACAATGAGCAGTTCTTC. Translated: CSVEGQLAGGLSSYNEQFF.

The CDR3, as DNA: TGCGCCAGCAGCCAAGGAATGGGAACAGGCCAAGAGACCCAGTACTTC. Its translation is CASSQGMGTGQETQYF. The chain links TRBV4-1 to TRBJ2-5, with TRBD1 as a possible D gene (5 bases). V lost 1 base, J lost 1 base, and 13 bases lay in between. Germline V CDR1 and CDR2: MGHRA, YSYEKL. This CDR3 has 16 residues.

This CDR3 is CASSEFRRGVEALRNTIYF. The DNA for the CDR3 is TGTGCCAGCAGTGAATTTCGACGCGGCGTTGAGGCTCTGCGAAACACCATATATTTT. The rearrangement joins TRBV2 to TRBJ1-3; D uncertain. Germline loops: CDR1 SNHLY, CDR2 FYNNEI. CDR3 length: 19 residues. Deletions cut 2 bases from V and 5 bases from J, with 25 bases between.

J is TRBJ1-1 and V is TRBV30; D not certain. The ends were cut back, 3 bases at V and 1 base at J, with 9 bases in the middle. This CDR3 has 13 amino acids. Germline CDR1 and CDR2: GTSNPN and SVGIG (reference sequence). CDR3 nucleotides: TGTGCCTGGAGGGCGGTGTCGAACACTGAAGCTTTCTTT. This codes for CAWRAVSNTEAFF.

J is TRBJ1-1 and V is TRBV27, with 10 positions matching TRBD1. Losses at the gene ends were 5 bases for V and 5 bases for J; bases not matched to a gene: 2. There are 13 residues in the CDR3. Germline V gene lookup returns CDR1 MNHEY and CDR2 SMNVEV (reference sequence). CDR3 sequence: CASSPGQGTEAFF. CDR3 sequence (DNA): TGTGCCAGCAGTCCGGGACAGGGGACTGAAGCTTTCTTT.

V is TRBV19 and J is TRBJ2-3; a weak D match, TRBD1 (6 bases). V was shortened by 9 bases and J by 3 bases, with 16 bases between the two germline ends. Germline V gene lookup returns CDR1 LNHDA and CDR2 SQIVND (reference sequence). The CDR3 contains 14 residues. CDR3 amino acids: CASSWGLSTDTQYF. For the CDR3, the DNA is TGTGCCAGCTCGTGGGGGCTAAGTACAGATACGCAGTATTTT.

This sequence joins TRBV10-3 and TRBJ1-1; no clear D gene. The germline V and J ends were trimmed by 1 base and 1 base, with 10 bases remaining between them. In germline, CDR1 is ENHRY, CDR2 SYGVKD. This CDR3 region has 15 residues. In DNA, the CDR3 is TGTGCCATCAGTGAGTTGGAGGTAGGGAACACTGAAGCTTTCTTT. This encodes CAISELEVGNTEAFF.

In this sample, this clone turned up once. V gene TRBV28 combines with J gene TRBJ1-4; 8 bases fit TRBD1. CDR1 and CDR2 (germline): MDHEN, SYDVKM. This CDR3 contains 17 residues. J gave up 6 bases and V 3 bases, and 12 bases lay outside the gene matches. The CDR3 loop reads CASSLALSGGIDEKLFF. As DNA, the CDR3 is TGTGCCAGCAGTTTGGCTTTATCAGGGGGCATAGATGAAAAACTGTTTTTT.